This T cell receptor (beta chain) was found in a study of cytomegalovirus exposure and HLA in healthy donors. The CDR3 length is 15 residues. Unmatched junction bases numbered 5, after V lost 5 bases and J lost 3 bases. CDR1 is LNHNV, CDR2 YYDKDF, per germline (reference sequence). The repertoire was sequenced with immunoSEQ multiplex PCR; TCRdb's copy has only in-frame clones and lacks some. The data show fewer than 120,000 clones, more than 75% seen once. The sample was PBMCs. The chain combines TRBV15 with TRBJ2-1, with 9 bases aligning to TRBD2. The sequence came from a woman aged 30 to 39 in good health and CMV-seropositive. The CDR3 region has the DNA TGTGCCACCAGCCGCCGGACTAGCGACTACAATGAGCAGTTCTTC. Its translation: CATSRRTSDYNEQFF.